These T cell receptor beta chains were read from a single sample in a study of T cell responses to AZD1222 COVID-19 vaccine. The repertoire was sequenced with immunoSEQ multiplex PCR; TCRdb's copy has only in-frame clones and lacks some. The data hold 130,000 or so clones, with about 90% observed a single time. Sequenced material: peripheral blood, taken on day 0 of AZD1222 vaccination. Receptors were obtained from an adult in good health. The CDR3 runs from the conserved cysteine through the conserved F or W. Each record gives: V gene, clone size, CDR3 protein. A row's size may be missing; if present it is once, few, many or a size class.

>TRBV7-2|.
CASSLPYKGRTEAFF
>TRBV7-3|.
CASSPLVAANEKLFF
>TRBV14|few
CASSQVHPTLHNQPQHF
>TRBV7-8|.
CASSLQQDWEQYF
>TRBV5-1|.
CASSPGALRYGYTF
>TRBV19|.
CASSIVPLADEQFF
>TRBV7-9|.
CASRQQEAFF
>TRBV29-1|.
CSVEDVKGDTEAFF
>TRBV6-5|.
CASRLVAGVHNEQFF
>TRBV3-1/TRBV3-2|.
CASSQTQGTPQHF
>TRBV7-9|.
CASTRPGQASGNTIYF
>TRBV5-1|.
CASSLGLIGTGDYGYTF
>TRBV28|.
CASNREANYGYTF
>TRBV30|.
CACQGATNEKLFF
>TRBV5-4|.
CASSSGSGYGYTF
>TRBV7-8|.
CASSLVWGVNTEAFF
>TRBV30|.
CAWSVLGQGAHEQFF
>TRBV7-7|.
CASSPGFPGTSGRDEQFF
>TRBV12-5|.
CASGLVWFRTGGKAFF
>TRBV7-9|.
CASSEDANTGELFF
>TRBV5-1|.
CASSLGTSGYNEQFF
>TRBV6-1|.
CASTRPNFNYGYTF
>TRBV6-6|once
CASSYARESSADTQYF
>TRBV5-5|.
CASSFGEINQPQHF
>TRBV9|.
CASSVGQGNTEAFF
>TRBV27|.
CASRQTSEAKNIQYF
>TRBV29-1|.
CSVLETGGGQPQHF
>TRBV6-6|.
CASLTSQGAETQYF
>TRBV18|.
CASSPPGHSSYNEQFF
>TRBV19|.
CAVERGARGSPLHF
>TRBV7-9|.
CASSLTEHGYTF
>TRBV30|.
CARDRASGYTF
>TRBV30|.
CAWSVLTNTEAFF
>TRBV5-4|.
CASSRATEQGAVNSPLHF
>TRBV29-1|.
CGEGGLFGYTF
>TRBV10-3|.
CAISDITGTEAFF
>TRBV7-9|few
CASRDRGTEAFF
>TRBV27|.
CASAGDRGRHEQYF
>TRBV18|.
CASSQSVGSDYGYTF